What follows are 20 T cell receptor beta chains derived from one specimen sequenced in a study of control samples from healthy donors and cancer patients (dated by TCRdb to about 2020). To prepare the library, the immunoSEQ multiplex PCR assay was applied. Sourced from immuneACCESS, this table was stored by TCRdb with only in-frame sequences that have V and J called. A share of the clones is absent; for the studies checked, an unresolved V gene accounts for under half, and the remainder has no known explanation. A total of 30,000 to 35,000 clones appear in this sample, approximately 93% of them only once. Less than 8.5% of the sample goes to the ten largest clones. What was sequenced was blood. The receptors originated from a man aged 55 to 70 in good health.

This chain connects TRBV15 to TRBJ1-1; 10 bases align to TRBD1. CDR1 and CDR2 from the germline V gene are LNHNV and YYDKDF (reference sequence). CDR3 length: 12 residues. With V trimmed by 6 bases and J by 11 bases, 6 bases remained unmatched. CDR3 in DNA: TGTGCCACCAGTACTCCGGGACAGGGGGCTTTCTTT. Amino acid sequence: CATSTPGQGAFF.

The rearrangement uses TRBV11-2 and TRBJ1-2; D is ambiguous. This CDR3 has 15 residues. V lost 0 bases and J lost 4, with 12 bases in between. Germline V CDR1 and CDR2: SGHAT, FQNNGV. The CDR3, as DNA: TGTGCCAGCAGCTTAGAGGGTCCGGTGGGCTATGGCTACACCTTC. This codes for CASSLEGPVGYGYTF.

The CDR3 nucleotides read TGTGCCAGCAGCTTAGTAAGGACAGGGGTCGAAGCTTTCTTT. It is translated as CASSLVRTGVEAFF. This sequence joins TRBV7-2 and TRBJ1-1; 9 bases agree with TRBD1. The CDR3 runs 14 residues. After removal of 1 base from V and 8 bases from J, the junction contained 5 bases not matched to a gene. From germline, CDR1 is SGHTA and CDR2 FQGNSA.

V is TRBV7-8 and J is TRBJ2-1; 8 nucleotides line up with TRBD2. With V trimmed by 2 bases and J by 7 bases, 22 bases remained unmatched. Germline CDR1 reads SGHVS; CDR2 reads FQNEAQ. The CDR3 is 20 amino acids. The CDR3 DNA is TGTGCCAGCAGCTTAAGGGCTCTAGCGGGCCTCGACCTCTGGGATAATGAGCAGTTCTTC. It encodes CASSLRALAGLDLWDNEQFF.

This clone was seen more than once but under ten times. This chain connects TRBV27 to TRBJ1-6, with 8 nucleotides matching TRBD1. This CDR3 is 17 amino acids long. J was trimmed by 7 bases and V by 3 bases; bases with no gene match: 11. CDR1 is MNHEY and CDR2 is SMNVEV in the germline V gene (reference sequence). CDR3 DNA sequence: TGTGCCAGCAGTTTTGAAGCAGGGGGCCGGGAAAATTCACCCCTCCACTTT. This gives the protein CASSFEAGGRENSPLHF.

The chain employs TRBV18 and TRBJ1-2; 7 bases align to TRBD1. The CDR3 is 14 residues long. Looked up from germline, CDR1 is KGHSH and CDR2 is LQKENI. J lost 5 bases, V lost 2 bases, and 5 bases had no gene match. The CDR3 is CASSPGTDLYGYTF. The CDR3 coding sequence is TGTGCCAGCTCACCAGGGACAGATTTATATGGCTACACCTTC.

The chain combines TRBV14 with TRBJ1-2, with a weak D call TRBD1 (5 bases). The germline gives CDR1 SGHDN, CDR2 FVKESK. CDR3 length: 16 residues. V lost 0 bases, J lost 2 bases, and 13 bases lay in between. Written as DNA, the CDR3 is TGTGCCAGCAGCCAAGATGGGGACCGCACGAACTATGGCTACACCTTC. It codes for CASSQDGDRTNYGYTF.

V gene TRBV5-5 combines with J gene TRBJ2-1; 9 positions agree with TRBD2. V shed 6 bases and J 3 bases; nucleotides not matched to a gene: 16. CDR3 length: 18 residues. Germline CDR1 is SGHKS and CDR2 is YYEKEE (reference sequence). The CDR3 region is CASNPVGSGGTNYNEQFF. DNA of the CDR3: TGTGCCAGCAACCCCGTTGGGAGCGGGGGGACCAACTACAATGAGCAGTTCTTC. Complete variable domain (other parts from reference TRBV5-5 and TRBJ2-1): DAGVTQSPTHLIKTRGQQVTLRCSPISGHKSVSWYQQVLGQGPQFIFQYYEKEERGRGNFPDRFSARQFPNYSSELNVNALLLGDSALYLCASNPVGSGGTNYNEQFFGPGTRLTVL.

The chain combines TRBV19 with TRBJ1-1, with a tentative D call TRBD1 (5 bases). Germline assignment: CDR1 LNHDA and CDR2 SQIVND (reference sequence). This CDR3 has 14 amino acids. V dropped 4 bases and J dropped 1 base, with 10 bases sitting between them. The CDR3 DNA follows: TGTGCCAGTAGTACCGCCGGGACGAACACTGAAGCTTTCTTT. Translating it yields CASSTAGTNTEAFF.

The chain joins TRBV18 to TRBJ2-1; 11 bases align to TRBD2. CDR3 length equals 18 residues. Germline V CDR1 and CDR2: KGHSH, LQKENI. J gave up 0 bases and V 4 bases, and 8 bases lay outside the gene matches. CDR3 in amino acids: CASSRTSGGPPSYNEQFF. For the CDR3, the DNA is TGTGCCAGCTCACGAACTAGCGGGGGCCCCCCCTCCTACAATGAGCAGTTCTTC.

This clone was seen once. The CDR3 coding sequence is TGCGCCAGCAGCTTGGTAACGGACCTAAACAATGAGCAGTTCTTC. This sequence encodes CASSLVTDLNNEQFF. V is TRBV5-1 and J is TRBJ2-1; D is ambiguous. Germline loops: CDR1 SGHRS, CDR2 YFSETQ. Trimming took off 0 bases at V and 5 bases at J, with 12 bases between the two ends. This CDR3 has 15 amino acids. The full variable domain, completed using reference TRBV5-1 and TRBJ2-1, is KAGVTQTPRYLIKTRGQQVTLSCSPISGHRSVSWYQQTPGQGLQFLFEYFSETQRNKGNFPGRFSGRQFSNSRSEMNVSTLELGDSALYLCASSLVTDLNNEQFFGPGTRLTVL.

J is TRBJ2-2 and V is TRBV11-2; TRBD2 agrees at 11 bases. The germline CDR1 and CDR2 sequences are SGHAT and FQNNGV. The CDR3 has 15 residues. The J segment lost 6 bases and the V segment lost 5 bases, leaving 5 bases of the junction unmatched. The CDR3 DNA sequence: TGTGCCAGCAGCACACTAGCGGGGGAAGCCGGGGAGCTGTTTTTT. Its translation: CASSTLAGEAGELFF.

The chain couples TRBV7-2 to TRBJ1-5; a possible D gene is TRBD1 (5 bases). This CDR3 has 15 amino acids. Germline lookup yields CDR1 SGHTA and CDR2 FQGNSA. The V and J ends lost 5 bases and 7 bases respectively, with 18 bases between them. The CDR3 protein is CASSEGAGLGQPQHF. The CDR3 DNA reads TGTGCCAGCAGCGAAGGGGCAGGGTTGGGGCAGCCCCAGCATTTT. The whole variable domain, filled in from reference TRBV7-2 and TRBJ1-5, reads GAGVSQSPSNKVTEKGKDVELRCDPISGHTALYWYRQSLGQGLEFLIYFQGNSAPDKSGLPSDRFSAERTGGSVSTLTIQRTQQEDSAVYLCASSEGAGLGQPQHFGDGTRLSIL.

J is TRBJ1-1 and V is TRBV4-3, with TRBD1 identical over 7 bases. CDR1 LGHNA and CDR2 YSLEER come from the germline V gene. The CDR3 has 16 residues. V shed 0 bases and J 0 bases; nucleotides not matched to a gene: 4. CDR3 nucleotide sequence: TGCGCCAGCAGCCAAGATGGGACAGCTATGAACACTGAAGCTTTCTTT. Translating it yields CASSQDGTAMNTEAFF.

The chain recombines TRBV13 with TRBJ1-2, with D possibly being TRBD1 (6 bases). The CDR3 is 14 amino acids. Deletions cut 4 bases from V and 7 bases from J, with 16 bases between. Germline lookup yields CDR1 PRHDT and CDR2 FYEKMQ (reference sequence). The CDR3 reads CASSSRGGLVGYTF. The CDR3 DNA sequence: TGTGCCAGCAGCTCCCGCGGGGGGCTGGTTGGCTACACCTTC.

V usage is TRBV18 and J usage is TRBJ2-4; D may be TRBD1 or TRBD2 (5 bases each). The CDR3 has 15 amino acids. Trimming cost V 3 bases and J 7 bases, with 16 bases left between them. CDR1 KGHSH and CDR2 LQKENI come from the germline V gene. The CDR3 here is CASSPDSGGRNIQYF. The CDR3 coding sequence is TGTGCCAGCTCACCCGACAGTGGGGGACGGAACATTCAGTACTTC.

This chain joins TRBV7-9 and TRBJ2-6; D perhaps matches TRBD2 (6 bases). This CDR3 region has 13 residues. V lost 9 bases and J 2 bases, leaving 8 bases between the germline ends. Germline CDR1 reads SEHNR; CDR2 reads FQNEAQ (reference sequence). CDR3 sequence reads: CASSGAGANVLTF. The CDR3 DNA follows: TGTGCCAGTAGCGGAGCTGGGGCCAACGTCCTGACTTTC. Together with reference TRBV7-9 and TRBJ2-6, the CDR3 gives the full variable domain: DTGVSQNPRHKITKRGQNVTFRCDPISEHNRLYWYRQTLGQGPEFLTYFQNEAQLEKSRLLSDRFSAERPKGSFSTLEIQRTEQGDSAMYLCASSGAGANVLTFGAGSRLTVL.

The chain links TRBV3-1 (or the pseudogene TRBV3-2) to TRBJ1-3; D unclear. Trimming took 1 base from V and 1 from J, leaving 11 bases between them. The CDR3 totals 16 residues. Germline values: CDR1 LGHDT, CDR2 YNNKEL (reference sequence). This CDR3 reads CASSQVGTWSGNTIYF. For the CDR3, the DNA is TGTGCCAGCAGCCAAGTGGGCACTTGGTCTGGAAACACCATATATTTT.

The chain links TRBV7-2 to TRBJ1-4; 10 nucleotides line up with TRBD1. In germline, CDR1 is SGHTA, CDR2 FQGNSA. The trim removed 5 bases at V and 8 bases at J, leaving 5 bases unmatched. There are 14 residues in the CDR3. The CDR3 sequence: CASSAGTGVEKLFF. CDR3 nucleotide sequence: TGTGCCAGCAGCGCCGGGACAGGGGTGGAAAAACTGTTTTTT.

The chain carries TRBV6-6 and TRBJ1-5; 7 bases are shared with TRBD1. Germline-derived CDR1 and CDR2 are MNHNY and SVGAGI (reference sequence). V shed 5 bases and J 7 bases; nucleotides not matched to a gene: 5. There are 13 residues in the CDR3. The DNA for the CDR3 is TGTGCCAGCAGTCTCGACAGGGAACAGCCCCAGCATTTT. It codes for CASSLDREQPQHF.